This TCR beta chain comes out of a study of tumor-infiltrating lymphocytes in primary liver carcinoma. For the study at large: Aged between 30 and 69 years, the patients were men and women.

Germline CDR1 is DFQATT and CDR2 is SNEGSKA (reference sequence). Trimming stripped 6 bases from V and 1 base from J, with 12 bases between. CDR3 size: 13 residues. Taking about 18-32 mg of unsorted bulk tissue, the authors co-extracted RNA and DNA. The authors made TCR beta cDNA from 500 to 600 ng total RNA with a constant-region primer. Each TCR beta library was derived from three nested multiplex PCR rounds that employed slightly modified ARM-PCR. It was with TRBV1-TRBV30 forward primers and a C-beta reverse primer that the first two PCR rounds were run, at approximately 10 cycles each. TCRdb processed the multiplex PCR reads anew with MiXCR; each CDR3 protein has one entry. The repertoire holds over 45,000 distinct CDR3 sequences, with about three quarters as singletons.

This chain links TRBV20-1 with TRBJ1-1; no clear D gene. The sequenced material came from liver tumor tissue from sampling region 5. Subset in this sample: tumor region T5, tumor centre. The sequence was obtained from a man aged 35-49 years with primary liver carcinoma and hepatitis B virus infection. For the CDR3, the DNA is TGCAGTGCCCCCGAAGGAGGGAACACTGAAGCTTTCTTT. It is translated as CSAPEGGNTEAFF.